The sequence of this T cell receptor beta chain was determined in a study of CXCR3-negative and CXCR3-positive naive CD8 T cells. The length of the CDR3 is 16 residues. Per germline, CDR1 LNHNV and CDR2 YYDKDF (reference sequence). UMI labels and 5' RACE were used to prepare the TRB cDNA libraries. TCRdb reprocessed the 5' RACE reads; each CDR3 protein has one entry and no DNA is given. This table holds 35,000 to 45,000 distinct CDR3 sequences. This sequence was found in a human donor in good health. Some clones in this sample may be carry-over from other donors' samples. Sequencing input: naive CXCR3- CD8+ T cells from blood. Regarding subset: CD45RO-CCR7+CD27+CD95- naive CD8+ T cells lacking CXCR3 (TNR3-). The rearrangement uses TRBV15 and TRBJ1-5; TCRdb indicates TRBD1, and absent DNA this call remains unverified. CDR3 protein: CATSKLGADYNQPQHF.